The 15 T cell receptor beta chains reported below all come from one sample, sequenced in a study of T-cell memory formation after mild COVID-19. TCRdb itself ran the 5' RACE reads through MiXCR, one entry per CDR3 protein. The repertoire has a few hundred thousand distinct CDR3 sequences, roughly 20% of them found once; the top ten carry 8.4%. The material sequenced was PBMCs or a T cell subset sorted from them (not recorded which). These TCRs come from an adult woman who had mild COVID-19 (a few samples of this study predate the infection). Cell type and time point are not known.

This chain joins TRBV6-5 and TRBJ2-3; D gene ambiguous. The CDR3 covers 14 residues. V lost 4 bases and J lost 2, with 10 bases in between. Germline CDR1 reads MNHEY; CDR2 reads SVGAGI. The DNA of the CDR3 is TGTGCCAGCAGTTTCGCAGGCCCCACAGATACGCAGTATTTT. This codes for CASSFAGPTDTQYF.

The CDR3 bases are TGTGCCAGCAGCCGCACCGGGACAGATGAAAAACTGTTTTTT. It encodes CASSRTGTDEKLFF. The chain is built from TRBV6-5 and TRBJ1-4, with TRBD1 matching 7 bases. Germline V gives CDR1 MNHEY, CDR2 SVGAGI. This CDR3 spans 14 amino acids. Trimming at V came to 6 bases and at J to 6 bases, leaving 7 bases not matched to a gene.

This clonotype was found once. This chain joins TRBV5-5 and TRBJ2-1, with TRBD2 identical over 14 bases. The J segment lost 6 bases and the V segment lost 4 bases, leaving 6 bases of the junction unmatched. CDR3 size: 16 residues. Germline CDR1 SGHKS, CDR2 YYEKEE (reference sequence). The CDR3 sequence is CASSKGLAGAINEQFF. The CDR3 DNA reads as TGTGCCAGCAGCAAGGGACTAGCGGGGGCCATCAATGAGCAGTTCTTC.

This clonotype has only a few counts. The V call is TRBV12-3 or TRBV12-4, the J call TRBJ2-1; D possibly matches TRBD1 or TRBD2 (5 bases each). Trimming took 4 bases from V and 6 from J, leaving 19 bases between them. The CDR3 is 16 residues long. This chain's CDR3 is CASSSGAGLGRNEQFF. In DNA, the CDR3 is TGTGCCAGCAGTTCTGGGGCGGGTTTGGGTCGCAATGAGCAGTTCTTC.

This clonotype was found once. The V and J genes are TRBV24-1 and TRBJ2-1, with D perhaps matching TRBD1 or TRBD2 (5 bases each). The CDR3 loop spans 14 amino acids. V lost 4 bases, J lost 7 bases, and 13 bases lay in between. CDR1 is KGHDR, CDR2 SFDVKD, per germline. CDR3 DNA sequence: TGTGCCACCAGTGACCCGGGACGAGATAATGAGCAGTTCTTC. Amino acids: CATSDPGRDNEQFF.

Ten or more counts support this clonotype. The DNA for the CDR3 is TGTGCCACCAGGCCCGGGACAGGTGCTCGTGGCTACACCTTC. Translated, it gives CATRPGTGARGYTF. The genes are TRBV15 and TRBJ1-2, with TRBD1 identical over 8 bases. The junction had 10 bases not matched to a gene; V was cut back by 6 bases and J by 7 bases. CDR3 length: 14 residues. Germline V gives CDR1 LNHNV, CDR2 YYDKDF (reference sequence).

The table lists this clonotype with a few counts. The rearrangement uses TRBV7-2 and TRBJ2-2; D tentatively fits TRBD1 or TRBD2 (5 bases each). In germline, CDR1 is SGHTA, CDR2 FQGNSA. Trimming shortened V by 3 bases and J by 2 bases, and 13 bases separated the two germline ends. The CDR3 has 16 residues. CDR3 in DNA: TGTGCCAGCAGCTTTTCCGGGACGCTTAACACCGGGGAGCTGTTTTTT. Its protein is CASSFSGTLNTGELFF.

The V call is TRBV15, the J call TRBJ2-3; D uncertain. The CDR3 has 16 amino acids. V was clipped by 0 bases and J by 4 bases, with 14 bases between them. Germline-derived CDR1 and CDR2 are LNHNV and YYDKDF (reference sequence). The CDR3 coding sequence is TGTGCCACCAGCAGAGAAGGAACAGCCCGCGCAGATACGCAGTATTTT. This sequence encodes CATSREGTARADTQYF.

V usage is TRBV7-9 and J usage is TRBJ1-1; D call uncertain. Germline V CDR1 and CDR2: SEHNR, FQNEAQ (reference sequence). V shed 1 base and J shed 0 bases, with 9 bases lying between them. The CDR3 length is 15 residues. CDR3 in amino acids: CASSLVVEMNTEAFF. The CDR3 nucleotides are TGTGCCAGCAGCTTAGTAGTAGAGATGAACACTGAAGCTTTCTTT.

V is TRBV7-2 and J is TRBJ1-1, with D perhaps matching TRBD1 (6 bases). CDR3 size: 15 residues. The V and J ends lost 5 bases and 5 bases respectively, with 18 bases between them. Germline CDR1 reads SGHTA; CDR2 reads FQGNSA. The CDR3 region has the DNA TGTGCCAGCAGCCTGGCAACAGGGTTTAATACTGAAGCTTTCTTT. It translates to CASSLATGFNTEAFF.

This clonotype was seen a few times. V usage is TRBV4-1 and J usage is TRBJ2-1; 8 bases line up with TRBD2. The CDR3 sequence is 18 residues long. CDR1 and CDR2 (germline): MGHRA, YSYEKL. V lost 0 bases, J lost 4 bases, and 11 bases stayed unmatched. CDR3 amino acids: CASSQESPGGGNYNEQFF. CDR3 DNA sequence: TGCGCCAGCAGCCAAGAGTCCCCCGGGGGGGGAAATTACAATGAGCAGTTCTTC.

The chain couples TRBV7-9 to TRBJ2-1, with 9 bases fitting TRBD2. Per the germline V gene, CDR1 is SEHNR and CDR2 is FQNEAQ (reference sequence). The CDR3 length is 16 residues. The V segment lost 1 base and the J segment 7 bases; nucleotides outside the gene matches: 8. The CDR3 protein is CASSLDGIAGVNEQFF. DNA for the CDR3: TGTGCCAGCAGCTTAGATGGAATAGCGGGAGTTAATGAGCAGTTCTTC.

This chain uses TRBV3-1 with TRBJ1-1; D is undetermined. Germline assignment: CDR1 LGHDT and CDR2 YNNKEL (reference sequence). Trimming left V 1 base short and J 1 base short, with 10 bases between. This CDR3 region has 15 residues. In DNA form, the CDR3 reads TGTGCCAGCAGCCAAGCCTGGGCCGAGAACACTGAAGCTTTCTTT. It translates to CASSQAWAENTEAFF.

This clonotype was detected many times. This chain links TRBV29-1 with TRBJ2-7, with TRBD1 as a possible D gene (6 bases). Germline lookup yields CDR1 SQVTM and CDR2 ANQGSEA. This CDR3 spans 14 amino acids. Trimming removed 2 bases from V and 0 bases from J, with 11 bases in between. CDR3 bases: TGCAGCGTTGAATATGAGGACAGCTCCTACGAGCAGTACTTC. It codes for CSVEYEDSSYEQYF.

This clonotype was seen only a few times. This chain joins TRBV12-3 or TRBV12-4 and TRBJ2-3; D possibly uses TRBD1 or TRBD2 (5 bases each). Between the trimmed V and J ends, which lost 1 base and 0 bases, there was a span of 11 bases. The CDR3 runs to 16 residues. The CDR3 here is CASSLGRGRSTDTQYF. For the CDR3, the DNA is TGTGCCAGCAGTTTAGGTCGGGGCCGGAGCACAGATACGCAGTATTTT.